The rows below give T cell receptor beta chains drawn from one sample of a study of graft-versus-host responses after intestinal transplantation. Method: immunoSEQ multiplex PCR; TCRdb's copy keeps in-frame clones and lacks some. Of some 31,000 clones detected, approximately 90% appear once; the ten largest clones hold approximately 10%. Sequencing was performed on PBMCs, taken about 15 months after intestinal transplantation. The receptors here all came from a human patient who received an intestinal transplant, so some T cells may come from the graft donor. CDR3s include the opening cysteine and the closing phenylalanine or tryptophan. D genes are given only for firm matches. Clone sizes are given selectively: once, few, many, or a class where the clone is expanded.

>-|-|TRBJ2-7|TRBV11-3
TGTGCCAGCAGCTCCTTCCCCCCCGGGACACTCTACGAGCAGTACTTC
CASSSFPPGTLYEQYF
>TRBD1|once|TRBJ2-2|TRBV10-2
TGCGCCAGCACCTGGACAGGGCCGAACACCGGGGAGCTGTTTTTT
CASTWTGPNTGELFF
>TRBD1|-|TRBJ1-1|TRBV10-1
TGCGCCAGCAGTACACGACAGGGGGCGCTTGTGTGGACTGAAGCTTTCTTT
CASSTRQGALVWTEAFF
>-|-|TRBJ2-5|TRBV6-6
TGTGCCAGCAGTTACGGTGTTCGGGAGACCCAGTACTTC
CASSYGVRETQYF
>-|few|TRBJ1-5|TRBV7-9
TGTGCCAGCCAGAGGAGGGACGGAAATCAGCCCCAGCATTTT
CASQRRDGNQPQHF
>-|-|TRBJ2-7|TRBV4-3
TGCGCCAGCAGCCGCGGAACAGGCGGATCCTACGAGCAGTACTTC
CASSRGTGGSYEQYF
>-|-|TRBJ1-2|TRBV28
TGTGCCAGCAGTTTGGAAGGGAACTATGGCTACACCTTC
CASSLEGNYGYTF
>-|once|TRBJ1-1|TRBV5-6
TGTGCCAGCAGCTTGGGACCTAAAGACACTGAAGCTTTCTTT
CASSLGPKDTEAFF
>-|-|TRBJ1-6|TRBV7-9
TGTGCCAGCAGCTTAGGTGGGGACTATAATTCACCCCTCCACTTT
CASSLGGDYNSPLHF
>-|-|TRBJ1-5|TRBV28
TGTGCCAGCAGTTTATTCTCGGGGTTCCAGATTCCCCAGCATTTT
CASSLFSGFQIPQHF
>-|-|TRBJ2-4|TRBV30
TGTGCCTGGAGTCCGGGACCCGTCAAAAACATTCAGTACTTC
CAWSPGPVKNIQYF
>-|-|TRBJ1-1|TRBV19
TGTGCCAGTAGTATAGTGGGGAGCGGACCCATGAACACTGAAGCTTTCTTT
CASSIVGSGPMNTEAFF
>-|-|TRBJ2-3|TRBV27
TGTGCCAGCAGCCCCTTGGCTAGCGGCACAGATACGCAGTATTTT
CASSPLASGTDTQYF
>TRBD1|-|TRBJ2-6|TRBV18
TGTGCCAGCTCAGAGAGACAGGGGCCCGGGGCCAACGTCCTGACTTTC
CASSERQGPGANVLTF
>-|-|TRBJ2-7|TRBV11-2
TGTGCCAGCAGCTTACGTAGGTCCTACGAGCAGTACTTC
CASSLRRSYEQYF
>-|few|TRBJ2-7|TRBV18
TGTGCCAGCTCACGGACTCACTCCTACGAGCAGTACTTC
CASSRTHSYEQYF
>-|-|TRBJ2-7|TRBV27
TGTGCCAGCAGCCCAGCCCTATTCTCCTACGAGCAGTACTTC
CASSPALFSYEQYF
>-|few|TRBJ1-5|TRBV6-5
TGTGCCAGCAGCGACGGCCTCAATCAGCCCCAGCATTTT
CASSDGLNQPQHF
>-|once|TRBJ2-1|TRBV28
TGTGCCAGCAGCCCACGCCCCCAGCCCGGGATGGATGAGCAGTTCTTC
CASSPRPQPGMDEQFF
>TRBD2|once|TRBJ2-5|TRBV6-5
TGTGCCTGCTGGACTAGCGGGAGGGCCGTGGAGACCCAGTACTTC
CACWTSGRAVETQYF
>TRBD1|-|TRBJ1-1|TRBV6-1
TGTGCCAGCAGTGCCCGGGACAGGGGCACCAACACTGAAGCTTTCTTT
CASSARDRGTNTEAFF
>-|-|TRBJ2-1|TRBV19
TGTGCCAGTAGTATACAGGTATACAATGAGCAGTTCTTC
CASSIQVYNEQFF
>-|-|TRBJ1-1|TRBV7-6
TGTGCCAGCAGCTTAGTGTGGACACGGGCCACTGAAGCTTTCTTT
CASSLVWTRATEAFF
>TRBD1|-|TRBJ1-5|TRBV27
TGTGCCAGCAGTTCTCACCGGGACAGGGGGCAACGGGGTGGCAATCAGCCCCAGCATTTT
CASSSHRDRGQRGGNQPQHF
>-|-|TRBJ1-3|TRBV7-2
TGTGCCAGCAGCTTAGGTAGCTCTGGAAACACCATATATTTT
CASSLGSSGNTIYF
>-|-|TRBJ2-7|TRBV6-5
TGTGCCAGCAACCAGAGGCAGGGAGGCTACGAGCAGTACTTC
CASNQRQGGYEQYF
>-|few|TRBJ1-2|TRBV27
TGTGCCACCATAGACCCTCGGGGGGGCGGAGACTATGGCTACACCTTC
CATIDPRGGGDYGYTF
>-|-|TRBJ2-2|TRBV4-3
TGCGCCAGCAGCCAAGTAAAAAACGGGAGATGGAACACCGGGGAGCTGTTTTTT
CASSQVKNGRWNTGELFF
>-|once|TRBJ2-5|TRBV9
TGTGCCAGCAGCGTAGGTTGGGGGCAAGAGACCCAGTACTTC
CASSVGWGQETQYF
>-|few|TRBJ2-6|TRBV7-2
TGTGCCAGCAGCTCGTTCCTTGAGGGCCGCTCTGGGGCCAACGTCCTGACTTTC
CASSSFLEGRSGANVLTF
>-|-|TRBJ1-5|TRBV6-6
TGTGCCAGCAGCCCACGAGGCGGAGATCAGCCCCAGCATTTT
CASSPRGGDQPQHF
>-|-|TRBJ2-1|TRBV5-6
TGTGCCAGCAGTTTCAGCTCCGGGTACAATGAGCAGTTCTTC
CASSFSSGYNEQFF
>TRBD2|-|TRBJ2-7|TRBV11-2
TGTGCCAGCAGCCACCAGCCGCTAGCGGACTACGAGCAGTACTTC
CASSHQPLADYEQYF
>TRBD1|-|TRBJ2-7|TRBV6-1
TGTGCCAGCAGCCGAGCCGGGGACAGCTCCTACGAGCAGTACTTC
CASSRAGDSSYEQYF
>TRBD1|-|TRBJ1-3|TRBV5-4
TGTGCCAGCAGCGTTGGCGTCAGGGGGTCTGGAAACACCATATATTTT
CASSVGVRGSGNTIYF
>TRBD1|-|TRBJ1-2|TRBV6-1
TGTGCCAGCAGTGAAAGGGGGGACAGGGTAGTCGGTGGCTACACCTTC
CASSERGDRVVGGYTF
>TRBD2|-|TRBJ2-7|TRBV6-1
TGTGCCAGCAGTGACCTAGCGGGAGTCGACGAGCAGTACTTC
CASSDLAGVDEQYF
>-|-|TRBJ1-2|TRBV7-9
TGTGCCAGCAGCTTAGTACAGGGACCTTTCTATGGCTACACCTTC
CASSLVQGPFYGYTF
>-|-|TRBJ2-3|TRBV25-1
TGTGCCAGCAGCGTAGAGGGCGGGCCTAGCACAGATACGCAGTATTTT
CASSVEGGPSTDTQYF
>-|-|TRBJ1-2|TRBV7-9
TGTGCCAGCAGCTTAGGCAGGAACTATGGCTACACCTTC
CASSLGRNYGYTF
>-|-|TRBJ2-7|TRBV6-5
TGTGCCAGCAGTTCCCTGAGGGAGATCTACGAGCAGTACTTC
CASSSLREIYEQYF
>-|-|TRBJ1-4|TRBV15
TGTGCCACCAGCAGAGCGGGCTTCAGAAGGGCAACTAATGAAAAACTGTTTTTT
CATSRAGFRRATNEKLFF
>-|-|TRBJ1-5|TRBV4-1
TGCGCCAGCAGCCAAGGTCATAATCAGCCCCAGCATTTT
CASSQGHNQPQHF
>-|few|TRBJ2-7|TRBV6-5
TGTGCCAGCAGTTACTCGAGGTGGAGTTACGAGCAGTACTTC
CASSYSRWSYEQYF
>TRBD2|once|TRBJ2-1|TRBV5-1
TGCGCCAGCAGCCCCGGACTAGTAGGGAAAAATGAGCAGTTCTTC
CASSPGLVGKNEQFF
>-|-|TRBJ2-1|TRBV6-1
TGTGCCAGCAGTGAAATGGGATACAATGAGCAGTTCTTC
CASSEMGYNEQFF